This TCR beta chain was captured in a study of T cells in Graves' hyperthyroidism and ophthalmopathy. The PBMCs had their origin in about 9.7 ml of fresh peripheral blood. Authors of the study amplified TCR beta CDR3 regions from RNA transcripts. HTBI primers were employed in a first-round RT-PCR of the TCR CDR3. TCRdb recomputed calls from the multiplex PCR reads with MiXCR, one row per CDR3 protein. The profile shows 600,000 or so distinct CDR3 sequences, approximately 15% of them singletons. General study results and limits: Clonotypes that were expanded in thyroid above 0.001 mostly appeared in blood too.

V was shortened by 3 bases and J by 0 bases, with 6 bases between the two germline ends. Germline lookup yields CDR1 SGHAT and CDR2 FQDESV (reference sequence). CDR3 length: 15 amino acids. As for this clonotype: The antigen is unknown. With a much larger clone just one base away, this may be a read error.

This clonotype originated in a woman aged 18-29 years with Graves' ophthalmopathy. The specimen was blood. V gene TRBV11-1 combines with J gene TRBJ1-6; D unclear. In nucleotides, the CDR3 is TGTGCCAGCAGCTTCGGGAGCTCCTATAATTCACCCCTCCACTTT. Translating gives CASSFGSSYNSPLHF.